This T cell receptor (beta chain) is from a study of blood T cell repertoires in COVID-19. Whole-study context: Whether acute or convalescent, the COVID-19 samples came from the United States, Italy and Spain.

In the authors' methods: Researchers report that nucleated cell counts were estimated from reference gene primer amplification. TCRdb's copy holds only in-frame clones and misses some; the assay was immunoSEQ multiplex PCR. The V and J calls and clone size come from that table; D and trimming were worked out from the DNA. The sample carries 70,000 or so clones, around 85% recorded once. This clonotype was sampled from a woman of 80 years or more with active or convalescent COVID-19. The specimen was peripheral blood.

The CDR3 nucleotides are TGTGCCAGCAGCGTAGGGGCGGGGGCCAGCACAGATACGCAGTATTTT. Its protein is CASSVGAGASTDTQYF. The genes are TRBV9 and TRBJ2-3; D perhaps matches TRBD2 (7 bases). The ends were cut back, 0 bases at V and 0 bases at J, with 11 bases in the middle. Germline V gene lookup returns CDR1 SGDLS and CDR2 YYNGEE. CDR3 length: 16 residues.